This entry describes one TCR beta chain. The data were taken from a study of T cell responses to AZD1222 COVID-19 vaccine. Sequencing used immunoSEQ multiplex PCR; TCRdb keeps in-frame clones, though not all of them. The sample holds 98,000 or so clones, 86% seen once. The germline gives CDR1 SGDLS, CDR2 YYNGEE. V lost 0 bases to trimming and J lost 8 bases, with 14 bases between them. CDR3 length: 14 amino acids. V is TRBV9 and J is TRBJ1-2; D is unclear. The clonotype comes from an adult who received the MenACWY meningococcal vaccine as a control. This specimen consisted of peripheral blood, obtained 28 days after the second dose of the MenACWY control vaccine. As DNA, the CDR3 is TGTGCCAGCAGCGTAGGTGGTTTTGCGGGAGGCTACACCTTC. Translation gives CASSVGGFAGGYTF.